The rows below give T cell receptor beta chains drawn from one sample of a study of CD4 T cells in relation to SARS-CoV-2 and coronaviruses. Sequencing used immunoSEQ multiplex PCR; TCRdb keeps in-frame clones, though not all of them. Found here are about 65,000 clones, 75% to 90% of them singletons; the top ten hold 1.5% to 2%. Source material: memory CD4+ T cells from PBMCs. The source is a human donor in good health. CDR3s include the opening cysteine and the closing phenylalanine or tryptophan. Each record gives: J gene, V gene, clone size, D gene, CDR3 DNA, CDR3 protein. A D gene is named only where the DNA matches it firmly. Part of the rows lack a size; the others show once, few, many or a class for expanded clones.

>TRBJ1-1|TRBV5-1|once|.
TGCGCCAGCAGCTTGTTGGGTGAGAAGGTGGAAGCTTTCTTT
CASSLLGEKVEAFF
>TRBJ2-2|TRBV5-4|few|.
TGTGCCAGCAGCTTGGACAGGGTTAACACCGGGGAGCTGTTTTTT
CASSLDRVNTGELFF
>TRBJ1-5|TRBV5-8|.|.
TGTGCCAGCAGCCCTGACGGGGGTCAGCCCCAGCATTTT
CASSPDGGQPQHF
>TRBJ2-7|TRBV20-1|.|.
TGCAGTGCTAGTCCCCGGGACGACGAGCAGTACTTC
CSASPRDDEQYF
>TRBJ2-7|TRBV28|.|TRBD1
TGTGCCAGTTTCCGGGACAGGGGAATCGAGCAGTACTTC
CASFRDRGIEQYF
>TRBJ2-7|TRBV29-1|.|TRBD2
TGCAGCGTTTCAGGACTAGCGGGGGGTTGGGGAGGCGAGCAGTACTTC
CSVSGLAGGWGGEQYF
>TRBJ2-1|TRBV18|.|TRBD2
TGTGCCAGCTCCCAGGGACTAGCGGAATTCGAGCAGTTCTTC
CASSQGLAEFEQFF
>TRBJ2-5|TRBV7-2|.|TRBD2
TGTGCCAGCAGCGAGAGCGGGGGGGGTCTCGGGACCCAGTACTTC
CASSESGGGLGTQYF
>TRBJ2-5|TRBV7-2|.|TRBD2
TGTGCCAGCAGCTTCAATAGCGGGGGCTCACAAGAGACCCAGTACTTC
CASSFNSGGSQETQYF
>TRBJ1-5|TRBV30|.|TRBD1
TGTGCCTGGAGTGTACGAGGGGGCGGTTTAGCTGGCAATCAGCCCCAGCATTTT
CAWSVRGGGLAGNQPQHF
>TRBJ2-1|TRBV9|.|TRBD1
TGTGCCAGCAGCGTAGAGGGCGTGGGGACAGGGCCATACAATGAGCAGTTCTTC
CASSVEGVGTGPYNEQFF
>TRBJ2-3|TRBV19|.|.
TGTGCCAGTAGTGTAGGAGGCGGAGGGGCAGATACGCAGTATTTT
CASSVGGGGADTQYF
>TRBJ2-5|TRBV27|.|.
TGTGCCAGCAGTTTGTCAGGGCGGATGGAGACCCAGTACTTC
CASSLSGRMETQYF
>TRBJ2-7|TRBV10-3|once|.
TGTGCCATCAGTGAAGGTCCCGCCGGGACCTACGAGCAGTACTTC
CAISEGPAGTYEQYF
>TRBJ2-3|TRBV7-2|.|TRBD2
TGTGCCAGCAGCTCGTTGACACTAGCGGGAACAGATACGCAGTATTTT
CASSSLTLAGTDTQYF
>TRBJ2-3|TRBV11-3|.|TRBD2
TGTGCCAGCAGCTTAAACGCGGCGGGAGTGGCATATACGCAGTATTTT
CASSLNAAGVAYTQYF
>TRBJ2-3|TRBV28|.|.
TGTGCCAGCAGCCTCCCCCAGGGGGGTTTTTCCTCGGTCATCGTGCAAGCGCAGTATTTT
CASSLPQGGFSSVIVQAQYF
>TRBJ2-2|TRBV4-1|.|TRBD2
TGCGCCAGCAGGCGTCAATTAGCGGGAGGGACCGGGGAGCTGTTTTTT
CASRRQLAGGTGELFF
>TRBJ2-2|TRBV11-2|.|TRBD1
TGTGCCAGCAGCTCGACAGGGGGGGTCACCGGGGAGCTGTTTTTT
CASSSTGGVTGELFF
>TRBJ1-3|TRBV18|.|.
TGTGCCAGCTCGCGAGACAGCTCTGGAAACACCATATATTTT
CASSRDSSGNTIYF
>TRBJ1-1|TRBV18|.|TRBD1
TGTGCCAGCTCGCCGGGACAGGCTGGCACTGAAGCTTTCTTT
CASSPGQAGTEAFF
>TRBJ2-2|TRBV4-3|.|TRBD2
TGCGCCAGCAGCCAAGAAACCTCAAGGAGCGGGGGGGCTGGGGAGCTGTTTTTT
CASSQETSRSGGAGELFF
>TRBJ2-7|TRBV11-3|.|.
TGTGCCAGCAGCTTACAAGGGGGGCCTTTCTACGAGCAGTACTTC
CASSLQGGPFYEQYF
>TRBJ2-5|TRBV18|.|TRBD1
TGTGCCAGCTCTCCCACAGGGGGCAGTGAGACCCAGTACTTC
CASSPTGGSETQYF
>TRBJ2-1|TRBV5-4|.|.
TGTGCCAGCAGCTTGTTCCGGGGTGGTTTGGGCAATGAGCAGTTCTTC
CASSLFRGGLGNEQFF
>TRBJ2-1|TRBV11-2|.|TRBD2
TGTGCCAGCAGCCATTCTAGCGGCAACAATGAGCAGTTCTTC
CASSHSSGNNEQFF